What follows are 9 T cell receptor beta chains derived from one specimen sequenced in a study of siplizumab effects on memory and regulatory T cells. The repertoire was sequenced with immunoSEQ multiplex PCR; TCRdb's copy has only in-frame clones and lacks some. Of roughly 120,000 clones listed, approximately 94% are singletons. Sequencing input: non-Treg CD4+ T cells sorted from blood. These receptors originate from a human donor in good health.

This chain joins TRBV7-2 and TRBJ1-2; D perhaps matches TRBD1 (6 bases). Trimming left V 7 bases short and J 4 bases short, with 19 bases between. The CDR3 sequence is 15 residues long. Germline V gene sequence: CDR1 SGHTA, CDR2 FQGNSA. CDR3 coding DNA: TGTGCCAGCACCCCTCGGGGGGGGGACATCTATGGCTACACCTTC. Amino acid sequence: CASTPRGGDIYGYTF. The variable domain in full, completed from reference TRBV7-2 and TRBJ1-2, reads GAGVSQSPSNKVTEKGKDVELRCDPISGHTALYWYRQSLGQGLEFLIYFQGNSAPDKSGLPSDRFSAERTGGSVSTLTIQRTQQEDSAVYLCASTPRGGDIYGYTFGSGTRLTVV.

The CDR3 loop is CASRKTGDNEQFF. DNA for the CDR3: TGCGCCAGCAGAAAAACAGGGGACAATGAGCAGTTCTTC. The chain combines TRBV10-1 with TRBJ2-1; 7 bases agree with TRBD1. CDR1 is WNHNN, CDR2 SYGVQD, per germline (reference sequence). The CDR3 contains 13 residues. The junction had 4 bases not matched to a gene; V was cut back by 6 bases and J by 5 bases.

This chain joins TRBV18 and TRBJ2-1; D unclear. Per germline, CDR1 KGHSH and CDR2 LQKENI. The CDR3 length is 12 residues. V was shortened by 3 bases and J by 9 bases, with 9 bases between the two germline ends. The CDR3 loop is CASSPYMGEQFF. The CDR3 coding sequence is TGTGCCAGCTCACCCTACATGGGTGAGCAGTTCTTC.

About this clone: Compared with germline, one end of the junction differs, possibly owing to a read error. The chain couples TRBV7-7 to TRBJ2-5; 8 bases match TRBD2. The germline gives CDR1 SSHAT, CDR2 FNYEAQ (reference sequence). The CDR3 has 15 amino acids. Here the CDR3 reads CASSLGLASSETQYF. For the CDR3, the DNA is TGTGCTAGCAGCCTAGGACTAGCCTCCTCGGAGACCCAGTACTTC.

The CDR3 DNA reads as TGTGCCATGAAAGCCGGGCAGGGAACTTATAATGAGCAGTTCTTC. Translated, it gives CAMKAGQGTYNEQFF. The V call is TRBV10-3, the J call TRBJ2-1; TRBD1 might be the D (5 bases). The CDR3 has 15 residues. The germline V gene encodes CDR1 ENHRY and CDR2 SYGVKD. V was cut by 9 bases and J by 7 bases, with 22 bases left in between.

CDR3 in amino acids: CASSITGNYEQYF. In DNA, the CDR3 is TGTGCCAGTAGTATAACAGGGAACTACGAGCAGTACTTC. The rearrangement uses TRBV19 and TRBJ2-7; maybe TRBD1 (6 bases). Germline V gives CDR1 LNHDA, CDR2 SQIVND (reference sequence). This CDR3 has 13 residues. The ends were cut back, 2 bases at V and 3 bases at J, with 8 bases in the middle. The whole variable domain, filled in from reference TRBV19 and TRBJ2-7, reads DGGITQSPKYLFRKEGQNVTLSCEQNLNHDAMYWYRQDPGQGLRLIYYSQIVNDFQKGDIAEGYSVSREKKESFPLTVTSAQKNPTAFYLCASSITGNYEQYFGPGTRLTVT.

The genes are TRBV30 and TRBJ2-1; no reliable D call. V lost 0 bases to trimming and J lost 6 bases, with 15 bases between them. CDR1 and CDR2 from the germline V gene are GTSNPN and SVGIG (reference sequence). The CDR3 is 15 amino acids. In DNA, the CDR3 is TGTGCCTGGAGTGTGGCCCTCACCCCTTTCAATGAGCAGTTCTTC. Translated: CAWSVALTPFNEQFF.

The V gene is TRBV27, the J gene TRBJ1-1; 7 bases map to TRBD1. With V trimmed by 9 bases and J by 2 bases, 9 bases remained unmatched. Per germline, CDR1 MNHEY and CDR2 SMNVEV (reference sequence). This CDR3 region has 14 residues. CDR3 in amino acids: CASLTQGLNTEAFF. DNA of the CDR3: TGTGCCAGTCTAACACAGGGGCTTAACACTGAAGCTTTCTTT.

J is TRBJ1-5 and V is TRBV10-2; perhaps TRBD1 as D (6 bases). This CDR3 is 13 amino acids long. The V gene's germline CDR1 is WSHSY and CDR2 SAAADI. V was cut by 6 bases and J by 3 bases, with 9 bases left in between. The CDR3 DNA sequence: TGCGCCAGCAGAGGACAGTCCAATCAGCCCCAGCATTTT. Protein: CASRGQSNQPQHF.